Below, 32 T cell receptor beta chains from the same sample are listed, as sequenced in a study of shared clonotypes between healthy human individuals (dated by TCRdb to 2018 to 2020). CD8 naive samples were CD45RO-negative cells positively selected for CCR7, giving a CD45RA+CCR7+ population that excluded TemRA cells. Library method: the immunoSEQ multiplex PCR assay. Not all clones reach the TCRdb copy of this immuneACCESS table, which keeps in-frame sequences only. Checked studies attribute under half of the gap to unresolved V genes and leave the rest unexplained. The table for this sample lists approximately 2,200,000 clones; 93% of them were counted only once. The ten largest clones add up to around 1.7% of the sample. The specimen sequenced was naive CD8+ T cells from PBMCs. Per the publication, the cell subset or site label means: CD45RA+CCR7+. These receptors all come from a man in his late teens or twenties in good health. Some clones in this sample may be carry-over from other donors' samples.

This chain links TRBV4-2 with TRBJ2-2; D possibly matches TRBD1 or TRBD2 (5 bases each). This CDR3 has 15 residues. CDR1 is LGHNA and CDR2 is YNFKEQ in the germline V gene. V was trimmed by 0 bases and J by 5 bases, leaving 10 bases between them. The CDR3 reads CASSQETGGTGELFF. For the CDR3, the DNA is TGTGCCAGCAGCCAAGAAACAGGAGGAACCGGGGAGCTGTTTTTT.

The chain couples TRBV7-6 to TRBJ2-1; a weak D match, TRBD1 (7 bases). V gave up 5 bases and J gave up 7 bases, with 21 bases separating them. The V gene's germline CDR1 is SGHVS and CDR2 FNYEAQ. The CDR3 extends over 16 amino acids. CDR3 coding DNA: TGTGCCAGCAGCCCAGAGGGCAGGGGGGACATTAATGAGCAGTTCTTC. This encodes CASSPEGRGDINEQFF.

The J gene is TRBJ1-2, the V gene TRBV5-4; no firm D call. This CDR3 is built from 12 residues. Germline loops: CDR1 SGHNT, CDR2 YYREEE (reference sequence). V lost 2 bases, J lost 13 bases, and 15 bases lay in between. CDR3 DNA sequence: TGTGCCAGCAGCTTTACACAGCAGCCCTCCACCTTC. Encoded protein: CASSFTQQPSTF.

This chain connects TRBV6-6 to TRBJ1-3; tentatively, D is TRBD1 (5 bases). This CDR3 is built from 16 residues. Trimming took off 2 bases at V and 5 bases at J, with 16 bases between the two ends. Per the germline V gene, CDR1 is MNHNY and CDR2 is SVGAGI (reference sequence). The DNA of the CDR3 is TGTGCCAGCAGTTACCTTCCCAGGGACGGGAGAAACACCATATATTTT. It encodes CASSYLPRDGRNTIYF.

The chain has TRBV7-9 and TRBJ2-1; the D is unclear. This CDR3 has 15 residues. V was pared by 7 bases and J by 0 bases, with 13 bases between. Germline CDR1 reads SEHNR; CDR2 reads FQNEAQ (reference sequence). As DNA, the CDR3 is TGTGCCAGCACGCCTCTAGGCCACTCCTACAATGAGCAGTTCTTC. Translated, it gives CASTPLGHSYNEQFF.

This clone was picked up a small number of times. J is TRBJ1-1 and V is TRBV9; D is ambiguous. Germline V CDR1 and CDR2: SGDLS, YYNGEE. This CDR3 contains 9 residues. The V and J ends lost 5 bases and 11 bases respectively, with 7 bases between them. The CDR3 loop is CASRPRAFF. CDR3 DNA sequence: TGTGCCAGCAGACCACGGGCTTTCTTT.

This sequence joins TRBV5-6 and TRBJ1-2; D is unresolved. Trimming pared 0 bases from V and 1 base from J, leaving 16 bases between. Germline V lookup: CDR1 SGHDT, CDR2 YYEEEE. This CDR3 region has 17 residues. CDR3 bases: TGTGCCAGCAGCTTGGCTCCCGGATGGGAGGATAACTATGGCTACACCTTC. Translated: CASSLAPGWEDNYGYTF.

Notes on this clone: This specimen includes other DNA sequences encoding the same CDR3. The V gene is TRBV27, the J gene TRBJ2-7, with D perhaps TRBD1 (6 bases). V lost 0 bases and J 3 bases, leaving 12 bases between the germline ends. CDR1 and CDR2 from the germline V gene are MNHEY and SMNVEV (reference sequence). CDR3 size: 15 residues. For the CDR3, the DNA is TGTGCCAGCAGTTTATCATCAGGGGCGCTCTACGAGCAGTACTTC. It translates to CASSLSSGALYEQYF.

This clone was recorded once. The genes are TRBV2 and TRBJ2-1; TRBD2 matches 9 bases. V lost 4 bases to trimming and J lost 4 bases; unmatched junction nucleotides: 5. Germline CDR1 is SNHLY and CDR2 is FYNNEI. This CDR3 contains 15 residues. The DNA of the CDR3 is TGTGCCAGCAGTGCATCTAGCGGGGTATACAATGAGCAGTTCTTC. Its translation: CASSASSGVYNEQFF. The variable domain in full, completed from reference TRBV2 and TRBJ2-1, reads EPEVTQTPSHQVTQMGQEVILRCVPISNHLYFYWYRQILGQKVEFLVSFYNNEISEKSEIFDDQFSVERPDGSNFTLKIRSTKLEDSAMYFCASSASSGVYNEQFFGPGTRLTVL.

The rearrangement links TRBV5-1 to TRBJ2-7; D ambiguous. Trimming left V 5 bases short and J 5 bases short, with 17 bases between. The germline V gene has CDR1 SGHRS and CDR2 YFSETQ. The CDR3 is made up of 14 amino acids. The CDR3 nucleotides read TGCGCCAGCAGGGGTTACGGGCAGTCGGACGAGCAGTACTTC. Its protein product is CASRGYGQSDEQYF.

The chain's CDR3 is CASSFGGPGAYEQYF. The CDR3 nucleotides are TGTGCCAGCAGTTTTGGAGGGCCAGGTGCCTACGAGCAGTACTTC. The V gene is TRBV28, the J gene TRBJ2-7, with a tentative D call TRBD2 (6 bases). The CDR3 covers 15 residues. Germline lookup yields CDR1 MDHEN and CDR2 SYDVKM. V lost 3 bases, J lost 2 bases, and 14 bases lay in between.

The chain joins TRBV27 to TRBJ2-3; tentatively, D is TRBD2 (5 bases). Trimming took off 5 bases at V and 6 bases at J, with 18 bases between the two ends. Germline V gene data show CDR1 as MNHEY and CDR2 as SMNVEV (reference sequence). The CDR3 runs to 15 residues. Here the CDR3 reads CASSTDYEVRDTQYF. The CDR3 DNA reads as TGTGCCAGCAGTACCGACTATGAAGTTCGGGATACGCAGTATTTT.

The gene calls are TRBV4-2 and TRBJ2-3; possibly TRBD2 for D (6 bases). The V gene lost 4 bases and the J gene lost 4 bases, with 18 bases spanning the gap. Germline V gene lookup returns CDR1 LGHNA and CDR2 YNFKEQ. The CDR3 is 16 amino acids. The CDR3 is CASSLTAGWSADTQYF. The CDR3, as DNA: TGTGCCAGCAGCCTGACGGCGGGGTGGAGCGCAGATACGCAGTATTTT.

V gene TRBV6-5 combines with J gene TRBJ1-1, with D perhaps matching TRBD1 (5 bases). Germline V CDR1 and CDR2: MNHEY, SVGAGI. The CDR3 runs to 13 residues. V lost 6 bases and J lost 1, with 9 bases in between. CDR3: CASRFGGNTEAFF. The CDR3 nucleotides read TGTGCCAGCAGGTTCGGGGGGAACACTGAAGCTTTCTTT.

The chain is built from TRBV28 and TRBJ2-7, with D uncertain. Per the germline V gene, CDR1 is MDHEN and CDR2 is SYDVKM. The germline V and J ends were trimmed by 4 bases and 9 bases, with 13 bases remaining between them. This CDR3 comprises 12 residues. DNA for the CDR3: TGTGCCAGCAGTTCCCGATCACTTTCGCAGTACTTC. Residues: CASSSRSLSQYF.

The chain couples TRBV6-1 to TRBJ1-3; D is unresolved. Germline V gene sequence: CDR1 MNHNS, CDR2 SASEGT. V was cut by 6 bases and J by 7 bases, with 13 bases left in between. The CDR3 consists of 13 residues. CDR3 amino acids: CASSPLGSNTIYF. DNA for the CDR3: TGTGCCAGCAGCCCTTTGGGGTCTAACACCATATATTTT.

The rearrangement joins TRBV5-5 to TRBJ2-7, with 8 bases matching TRBD1. Germline trimming cut 1 base from V and 3 bases from J; bases unmatched to any gene: 6. Germline V gives CDR1 SGHKS, CDR2 YYEKEE (reference sequence). This CDR3 contains 15 residues. The CDR3 sequence: CASSLWQGAVYEQYF. As DNA, the CDR3 is TGTGCCAGCAGCTTGTGGCAGGGGGCAGTCTACGAGCAGTACTTC. Together with reference TRBV5-5 and TRBJ2-7, the CDR3 gives the full variable domain: DAGVTQSPTHLIKTRGQQVTLRCSPISGHKSVSWYQQVLGQGPQFIFQYYEKEERGRGNFPDRFSARQFPNYSSELNVNALLLGDSALYLCASSLWQGAVYEQYFGPGTRLTVT.

The chain combines TRBV4-1 with TRBJ2-1; D is unclear. The CDR3 runs 15 residues. CDR1 MGHRA and CDR2 YSYEKL come from the germline V gene. The V gene lost 3 bases and the J gene lost 5 bases, with 14 bases spanning the gap. CDR3: CASSHPRGSNNEQFF. CDR3 sequence (DNA): TGCGCCAGCAGCCACCCGAGAGGTAGTAACAATGAGCAGTTCTTC.

The DNA for the CDR3 is TGCGCCAGCAGCCTCGGGACCGCCACCGGGGAGCTGTTTTTT. This gives the protein CASSLGTATGELFF. The genes are TRBV4-1 and TRBJ2-2; D could derive from TRBD1 or TRBD2 (5 bases each). The V end was cut by 4 bases, the J end by 4 bases, with 10 bases between. The CDR3 spans 14 residues. Germline V gene data show CDR1 as MGHRA and CDR2 as YSYEKL.

V and J are TRBV27 and TRBJ1-1, with a tentative D call TRBD1 (6 bases). Trimming removed 0 bases from V and 3 bases from J, with 11 bases in between. The CDR3 extends over 15 amino acids. The germline V gene has CDR1 MNHEY and CDR2 SMNVEV (reference sequence). Here the CDR3 reads CASSLSMGADTEAFF. CDR3 sequence (DNA): TGTGCCAGCAGTTTATCGATGGGGGCGGACACTGAAGCTTTCTTT.

The genes are TRBV4-1 and TRBJ2-7; D unclear. From germline, CDR1 is MGHRA and CDR2 YSYEKL. This CDR3 region has 14 residues. Trimming left V 4 bases short and J 7 bases short, with 17 bases between. The chain's CDR3 is CASSRKMDPPEQYF. Written as DNA, the CDR3 is TGCGCCAGCAGCCGAAAGATGGACCCCCCGGAGCAGTACTTC.

The V call is TRBV30, the J call TRBJ1-1; D call uncertain. The CDR3 has 14 residues. CDR1 and CDR2 (germline): GTSNPN, SVGIG (reference sequence). Trimming took off 5 bases at V and 4 bases at J, with 17 bases between the two ends. The CDR3 is CAWWVGSLATEAFF. In nucleotides, the CDR3 is TGTGCCTGGTGGGTCGGGTCCTTGGCCACTGAAGCTTTCTTT.

V gene TRBV6-1 combines with J gene TRBJ2-7, with D possibly being TRBD2 (6 bases). V dropped 7 bases and J dropped 0 bases, with 13 bases sitting between them. The CDR3 extends over 14 amino acids. The germline V gene encodes CDR1 MNHNS and CDR2 SASEGT. The chain's CDR3 is CASMGDWLSYEQYF. CDR3 nucleotide sequence: TGTGCCAGCATGGGGGACTGGCTCTCCTACGAGCAGTACTTC.

J is TRBJ2-7 and V is TRBV27; 7 positions match TRBD1. This CDR3 has 15 amino acids. Germline CDR1 MNHEY, CDR2 SMNVEV (reference sequence). With V trimmed by 8 bases and J by 0 bases, 10 bases remained unmatched. The CDR3 loop reads CASSLRQGDSYEQYF. CDR3 sequence (DNA): TGTGCCAGCTCCCTCAGACAGGGAGACTCCTACGAGCAGTACTTC.

The CDR3 loop reads CASSPLLATDTYEQYF. The CDR3 DNA sequence: TGTGCCAGCAGTCCCTTACTAGCGACCGATACCTACGAGCAGTACTTC. The chain couples TRBV28 to TRBJ2-7, with TRBD2 matching over 7 bases. Germline lookup yields CDR1 MDHEN and CDR2 SYDVKM. The CDR3 has 16 residues. The V and J ends lost 5 bases and 2 bases, in that order; junction bases with no gene match: 12.

The gene calls are TRBV27 and TRBJ2-7; TRBD1 might be the D (6 bases). Germline CDR1 and CDR2: MNHEY and SMNVEV (reference sequence). CDR3 size: 13 residues. V gave up 2 bases and J gave up 9 bases, with 14 bases separating them. CDR3 protein: CASSLRTATTQYF. CDR3 DNA sequence: TGTGCCAGCAGTTTACGGACAGCAACAACGCAGTACTTC.

The rearrangement uses TRBV4-1 and TRBJ2-1, with a tentative D call TRBD2 (5 bases). Germline CDR1 MGHRA, CDR2 YSYEKL. Deletions cut 0 bases from V and 3 bases from J, with 15 bases between. CDR3 size: 17 residues. The CDR3 here is CASSQDAGSAVYNEQFF. The CDR3 DNA follows: TGCGCCAGCAGCCAAGATGCGGGTAGCGCGGTCTACAATGAGCAGTTCTTC.

This chain connects TRBV7-3 to TRBJ2-2; D unresolved. The CDR3 sequence is 15 residues long. The V gene's germline CDR1 is SGHTA and CDR2 FQGTGA. Trimming removed 3 bases from V and 0 bases from J, with 8 bases in between. The CDR3 DNA sequence: TGTGCCAGCAGCTTTGGGCTCGCGAACACCGGGGAGCTGTTTTTT. It encodes CASSFGLANTGELFF.

This clone was recorded only once. The chain links TRBV30 to TRBJ2-7; a weak D match, TRBD2 (5 bases). The CDR3 consists of 13 residues. The germline CDR1 and CDR2 sequences are GTSNPN and SVGIG (reference sequence). Trimming left V 0 bases short and J 2 bases short, with 8 bases between. This CDR3 is CAWSVSATYEQYF. As DNA, the CDR3 is TGTGCCTGGAGTGTTAGCGCCACCTACGAGCAGTACTTC.

The chain uses TRBV19 and TRBJ1-2; no firm D call. V was clipped by 6 bases and J by 8 bases, with 22 bases between them. CDR1 LNHDA and CDR2 SQIVND come from the germline V gene (reference sequence). The length of the CDR3 is 15 residues. The DNA for the CDR3 is TGTGCCAGTAGCCCTCCCATCGACACATCGGGAGGCTACACCTTC. Translating it yields CASSPPIDTSGGYTF.

This chain links TRBV5-6 with TRBJ2-7, with D unclear. V was clipped by 0 bases and J by 6 bases, with 13 bases between them. This CDR3 is built from 14 residues. Germline V gene sequence: CDR1 SGHDT, CDR2 YYEEEE. CDR3 nucleotide sequence: TGTGCCAGCAGCTTGGCCGGAGTAGGTGGCGAGCAGTACTTC. Translating gives CASSLAGVGGEQYF.

This chain links TRBV15 with TRBJ1-3; D is unresolved. Per germline, CDR1 LNHNV and CDR2 YYDKDF (reference sequence). The CDR3 runs to 15 residues. With 8 bases removed from V and 1 base from J, the gap between germline ends came to 15 bases. The CDR3, as DNA: TGTGCCACCCAATCCCGAAAGGTATCTGGAAACACCATATATTTT. It specifies CATQSRKVSGNTIYF.